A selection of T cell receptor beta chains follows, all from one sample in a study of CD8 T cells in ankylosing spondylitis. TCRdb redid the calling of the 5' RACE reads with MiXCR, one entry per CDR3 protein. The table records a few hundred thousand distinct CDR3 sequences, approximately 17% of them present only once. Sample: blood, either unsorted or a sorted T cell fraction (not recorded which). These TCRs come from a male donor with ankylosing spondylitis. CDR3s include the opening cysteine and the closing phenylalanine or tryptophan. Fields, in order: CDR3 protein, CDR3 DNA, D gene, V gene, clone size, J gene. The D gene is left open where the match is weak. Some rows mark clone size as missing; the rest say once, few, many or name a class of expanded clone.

CDR3: CASRPTGGGNIQYF
DNA: TGTGCCAGCAGGCCCACAGGGGGCGGAAACATTCAGTACTTC
D: TRBD1
V: TRBV6-1
size: few
J: TRBJ2-4

CDR3: CASSTTGSTAFF
DNA: TGTGCCAGCAGCACGACAGGGAGTACAGCTTTCTTT
D: TRBD1
V: TRBV11-2
size: NA
J: TRBJ1-1

CDR3: CASNSGTGGAGTGELFF
DNA: TGTGCCAGCAACTCTGGGACAGGGGGCGCCGGCACCGGGGAGCTGTTTTTT
D: TRBD1
V: TRBV5-6
size: NA
J: TRBJ2-2

CDR3: CASSLNRGNIQYF
DNA: TGTGCCAGCAGCCTTAACAGGGGAAACATTCAGTACTTC
D: TRBD1
V: TRBV7-3
size: few
J: TRBJ2-4

CDR3: CASSSTGTSGSYEQYF
DNA: TGTGCCAGCAGCTCCACCGGGACTAGCGGTTCCTACGAGCAGTACTTC
D: TRBD2
V: TRBV7-2
size: few
J: TRBJ2-7

CDR3: CASAPIAPYEQCF
DNA: TGTGCCAGCGCCCCTATAGCCCCCTACGAGCAGTGCTTC
D: NA
V: TRBV6-2/TRBV6-3
size: NA
J: TRBJ2-7

CDR3: CSVGTSGGAGETQYF
DNA: TGCAGTGTCGGTACCAGCGGGGGGGCCGGGGAGACCCAGTACTTC
D: TRBD2
V: TRBV20-1
size: few
J: TRBJ2-5

CDR3: CSARDPQGANEQYF
DNA: TGCAGTGCTAGAGACCCCCAGGGGGCCAACGAGCAGTACTTC
D: TRBD1
V: TRBV20-1
size: few
J: TRBJ2-7

CDR3: CASSFRALSEKLFF
DNA: TGTGCCAGCAGCTTCCGGGCCCTGAGCGAAAAACTGTTTTTT
D: NA
V: TRBV5-5
size: few
J: TRBJ1-4

CDR3: CASSMVGPGELFF
DNA: TGTGCCAGTAGTATGGTAGGACCCGGGGAGCTGTTTTTT
D: NA
V: TRBV19
size: NA
J: TRBJ2-2

CDR3: CATSRNRDRSAYEQYF
DNA: TGTGCCACCAGCAGGAACCGGGACAGGAGCGCCTACGAGCAGTACTTC
D: TRBD1
V: TRBV15
size: NA
J: TRBJ2-7

CDR3: CASSFGQGYEQYF
DNA: TGTGCCAGCAGCTTTGGACAGGGCTACGAGCAGTACTTC
D: TRBD1
V: TRBV7-2
size: NA
J: TRBJ2-7

CDR3: CASSVKPGLAGYNEQFF
DNA: TGTGCCAGCAGCGTGAAACCGGGACTAGCGGGATACAATGAGCAGTTCTTC
D: TRBD2
V: TRBV7-7
size: few
J: TRBJ2-1

CDR3: CSAKGTAYTDTQYF
DNA: TGCAGTGCTAAAGGGACAGCGTACACAGATACGCAGTATTTT
D: TRBD1
V: TRBV20-1
size: few
J: TRBJ2-3

CDR3: CASSLWGRWVYGYTF
DNA: TGTGCCAGCAGTTTATGGGGGCGCTGGGTCTATGGCTACACCTTC
D: NA
V: TRBV28
size: NA
J: TRBJ1-2

CDR3: CSARDTSGGLTDTQYF
DNA: TGCAGTGCTAGAGACACTAGCGGGGGGTTAACAGATACGCAGTATTTT
D: TRBD2
V: TRBV20-1
size: few
J: TRBJ2-3

CDR3: CASSQATGENTGELFF
DNA: TGTGCCAGCAGCCAAGCAACGGGGGAGAACACCGGGGAGCTGTTTTTT
D: NA
V: TRBV14
size: NA
J: TRBJ2-2

CDR3: CASSNEQGDNTDTQYF
DNA: TGTGCCAGCAGCAATGAGCAGGGGGATAACACAGATACGCAGTATTTT
D: TRBD1
V: TRBV7-9
size: NA
J: TRBJ2-3

CDR3: CASSRGRSGNTIYF
DNA: TGTGCCAGCAGTCGGGGCCGCTCTGGAAACACCATATATTTT
D: NA
V: TRBV12-3/TRBV12-4
size: many
J: TRBJ1-3

CDR3: CASSADESGETQYF
DNA: TGCGCCAGCAGCGCCGATGAGAGTGGGGAGACCCAGTACTTC
D: NA
V: TRBV5-1
size: NA
J: TRBJ2-5

CDR3: CSAPVLAGGTYEQYF
DNA: TGCAGTGCTCCAGTTCTAGCGGGAGGCACCTACGAGCAGTACTTC
D: TRBD2
V: TRBV20-1
size: NA
J: TRBJ2-7

CDR3: CASSVGTGSNQPQHF
DNA: TGTGCCAGCAGCGTAGGGACCGGTAGCAATCAGCCCCAGCATTTT
D: NA
V: TRBV9
size: NA
J: TRBJ1-5

CDR3: CASSMRTGEATEAFF
DNA: TGTGCCAGCAGCATGAGGACAGGGGAGGCCACTGAAGCTTTCTTT
D: TRBD1
V: TRBV12-3/TRBV12-4
size: many
J: TRBJ1-1

CDR3: CASEDSGRRLAKNIQYF
DNA: TGTGCCAGCGAAGACTCCGGTAGAAGATTAGCCAAAAACATTCAGTACTTC
D: NA
V: TRBV6-1
size: NA
J: TRBJ2-4

CDR3: CASSLGGTSGDEQFF
DNA: TGCGCCAGCAGCTTGGGGGGGACTAGCGGCGATGAGCAGTTCTTC
D: TRBD2
V: TRBV5-1
size: many
J: TRBJ2-1

CDR3: CASSLFRDNYEQYF
DNA: TGTGCCAGCAGTTTGTTCCGGGACAACTACGAGCAGTACTTC
D: NA
V: TRBV28
size: few
J: TRBJ2-7

CDR3: CATSAGGKTDTQYF
DNA: TGTGCCACCTCAGCGGGGGGAAAAACAGATACGCAGTATTTT
D: TRBD2
V: TRBV24-1
size: few
J: TRBJ2-3

CDR3: CASGLRFGTDSHEQYF
DNA: TGTGCTAGTGGTCTCCGCTTCGGGACAGACTCCCACGAGCAGTACTTC
D: TRBD1
V: TRBV12-5
size: once
J: TRBJ2-7

CDR3: CASSLGTGWAQETQYF
DNA: TGTGCCAGCAGTTTGGGGACAGGGTGGGCCCAAGAGACCCAGTACTTC
D: TRBD1
V: TRBV12-3/TRBV12-4
size: few
J: TRBJ2-5

CDR3: CASSSHATDTQYF
DNA: TGCGCCAGCAGCTCCCACGCCACAGATACGCAGTATTTT
D: NA
V: TRBV5-1
size: NA
J: TRBJ2-3

CDR3: CASSQADRDVYGYTF
DNA: TGCGCCAGCAGCCAAGCCGACAGGGATGTGTATGGCTACACCTTC
D: TRBD1
V: TRBV4-1
size: many
J: TRBJ1-2

CDR3: CASSSNGPGGEKLFF
DNA: TGTGCCAGCAGCTCAAATGGCCCCGGTGGCGAAAAACTGTTTTTT
D: NA
V: TRBV5-5
size: once
J: TRBJ1-4

CDR3: CASREGQHEQYF
DNA: TGTGCCAGCAGGGAGGGACAGCACGAGCAGTACTTC
D: NA
V: TRBV2
size: few
J: TRBJ2-7

CDR3: CASSPGQLTLAKNIQYF
DNA: TGCGCCAGCAGCCCGGGACAGCTGACACTAGCCAAAAACATTCAGTACTTC
D: TRBD1
V: TRBV5-1
size: few
J: TRBJ2-4

CDR3: CASSPIGREGYGYTF
DNA: TGTGCCAGCTCACCAATAGGGCGGGAAGGCTATGGCTACACCTTC
D: NA
V: TRBV18
size: few
J: TRBJ1-2

CDR3: CSVEGRQGSGETQYF
DNA: TGCAGCGTTGAAGGCCGACAGGGGTCAGGAGAGACCCAGTACTTC
D: TRBD1
V: TRBV29-1
size: few
J: TRBJ2-5

CDR3: CASSYSWSGVGGEAFF
DNA: TGTGCCAGCAGTTACTCGTGGTCTGGAGTAGGGGGAGAAGCTTTCTTT
D: NA
V: TRBV6-5
size: NA
J: TRBJ1-1